A selection of T cell receptor beta chains follows, all from one sample in a study of blood T cell repertoires in COVID-19. The method was immunoSEQ multiplex PCR; TCRdb's version includes in-frame clones alone and lacks a portion of them. In the table there are more than 300,000 clones, about 85% of which are singletons. Material for sequencing was PBMCs or T cells enriched from blood (not recorded which). These receptors were collected from a woman in her thirties who had recovered from COVID-19. The CDR3 runs from the conserved cysteine through the conserved F or W. The D gene is left open where the match is weak. Size tells how often a clone was seen (once, few, many) or the class of an expanded clone, and some rows leave it out.

TRBD1	TRBV6-5	TRBJ2-1	-	TGTGCCAGCAGCGGGGACAGGGGGCTCAATGAGCAGTTCTTC	CASSGDRGLNEQFF
TRBD1	TRBV9	TRBJ1-3	-	TGTGCCAGCAGCGCAGGGACAGGGGGTGGAAACACCATATATTTT	CASSAGTGGGNTIYF
TRBD1	TRBV6-5	TRBJ1-3	-	TGTGCCAGCAGTTACTCGACGACAGGGGGAAACACCATATATTTT	CASSYSTTGGNTIYF
-	TRBV30	TRBJ1-4	once	TGTGCCTGGAGTGTCCGCGGGAGGCCATCAAATGAAAAACTGTTTTTT	CAWSVRGRPSNEKLFF
TRBD1	TRBV4-1	TRBJ1-2	-	TGCGCCAGCAGCCAAGATTCGACAGGGGGCTATGGCTACACCTTC	CASSQDSTGGYGYTF
TRBD1	TRBV6-5	TRBJ1-5	-	TGTGCCAGCATCGAGGGGGCCCATAGCAATCAGCCCCAGCATTTT	CASIEGAHSNQPQHF
TRBD1	TRBV2	TRBJ1-2	-	TGTGCCAGCAGTGGGCAACAGGGGGCGCTTGGCTACACCTTC	CASSGQQGALGYTF
TRBD1	TRBV9	TRBJ1-6	-	TGTGCCAGCAGCTTACGGACAGGAGATTCACCCCTCCACTTT	CASSLRTGDSPLHF
-	TRBV30	TRBJ1-2	-	TGTGCCTGGAGTGTATCGGGAGGTTTTAGTGGCTACACCTTC	CAWSVSGGFSGYTF
TRBD2	TRBV7-6	TRBJ2-3	-	TGTGCCAGCAGCTTAGCGCAACTAGCGGGGGGCACAGATACGCAGTATTTT	CASSLAQLAGGTDTQYF
-	TRBV11-1	TRBJ1-3	-	TGTGCCAGCAGCCCAAGACAGGAGGGAAACACCATATATTTT	CASSPRQEGNTIYF
TRBD2	TRBV6-4	TRBJ2-3	-	TGTGCCAGCAGTGACGGGGGACTAGCTAGCCATACGCAGTATTTT	CASSDGGLASHTQYF
-	TRBV29-1	TRBJ1-1	-	TGCAGCGTTGGGGACAACCTGAACACTGAAGCTTTCTTT	CSVGDNLNTEAFF
-	TRBV6-5	TRBJ2-1	-	TGTGCCAGCAGTTACTTCTCCGGGACAAAATCGGAGCAGTTCTTC	CASSYFSGTKSEQFF
-	TRBV19	TRBJ1-2	-	TGTGCCAGTAGTATTGTTTCGGGTAACTATGGCTACACCTTC	CASSIVSGNYGYTF
-	TRBV19	TRBJ2-7	-	TGTGCCAGTAGTCCGGACAGCACGGCCTACGAGCAGTACTTC	CASSPDSTAYEQYF
-	TRBV4-2	TRBJ2-7	-	TGTGCCAGCAGCCAAGATGCAGCCTACGAGCAGTACTTC	CASSQDAAYEQYF
-	TRBV5-1	TRBJ1-4	-	TGCGCCAGCAGCCCGTCTAAGGAGGATGAAAAACTGTTTTTT	CASSPSKEDEKLFF
-	TRBV10-3	TRBJ1-4	-	TGTGCCACCAACCCAGGGGCCCCTAATGAAAAACTGTTTTTT	CATNPGAPNEKLFF
TRBD2	TRBV5-1	TRBJ2-5	-	TGCGCCAGCAGCTGGACTAGTTCGGAGACCCAGTACTTC	CASSWTSSETQYF
TRBD2	TRBV5-8	TRBJ2-1	-	TGTGCCAGCAGCCCTCCCTCAGGGACTAGTGAAGCCAATGAGCAGTTCTTC	CASSPPSGTSEANEQFF
TRBD1	TRBV19	TRBJ2-4	-	TGTGCCAGTAGCTATACCCCCGGGACAGGGCGGCCCAAAAACATTCAGTACTTC	CASSYTPGTGRPKNIQYF
TRBD1	TRBV2	TRBJ1-1	-	TGTGCCAGCTTTTGGGGGTTGGACAGGCGGAACACTGAAGCTTTCTTT	CASFWGLDRRNTEAFF
TRBD1	TRBV2	TRBJ1-1	-	TGTGCCAGCAGGGTCCGGGACAGCCCGAACACTGAAGCTTTCTTT	CASRVRDSPNTEAFF
-	TRBV6-6	TRBJ1-1	-	TGTGCCAGCAGTTATTCACCGACTGGAACTTTCTTT	CASSYSPTGTFF
TRBD1	TRBV5-1	TRBJ1-1	-	TGCGCCAGCAGCTTGTTTTCACAGGGGGGAGTGAACACTGAAGCTTTCTTT	CASSLFSQGGVNTEAFF
TRBD1	TRBV18	TRBJ1-2	-	TGTGCCAGCTCCCCGGGACAGGGGAGCTATGGCTACACCTTC	CASSPGQGSYGYTF
TRBD2	TRBV2	TRBJ2-5	-	TGTGCCAGCACCGAGGGGCGGGGGGCCGTGGAGACCCAGTACTTC	CASTEGRGAVETQYF
-	TRBV3-1/TRBV3-2	TRBJ1-1	-	TGTGCCAGCAGCCAAGATCCCACAGGGCAGACTGAAGCTTTCTTT	CASSQDPTGQTEAFF
-	TRBV12-3/TRBV12-4	TRBJ2-1	-	TGTGCCAGCAGTTTAACAGGCTACAATGAGCAGTTCTTC	CASSLTGYNEQFF
TRBD1	TRBV7-9	TRBJ2-3	-	TGTGCCAGCAGCTCGCTACCCTTAGGGGACAGGCCAACAGATACGCAGTATTTT	CASSSLPLGDRPTDTQYF
TRBD1	TRBV6-5	TRBJ1-4	-	TGTGCCAGCAGAACAGGGGGAAGTGAAAAACTGTTTTTT	CASRTGGSEKLFF
TRBD1	TRBV19	TRBJ1-6	-	TGTGCCAGTAGTATCAGGGGGGAATCCTATAATTCACCCCTCCACTTT	CASSIRGESYNSPLHF
TRBD1	TRBV19	TRBJ2-5	-	TGTGCCAGTAGTATCGCCGGGACAGGGAAAGAGACCCAGTACTTC	CASSIAGTGKETQYF